The table lists the clone carrying this TCR beta chain with a few counts. Its antigen is as yet unknown. This specimen belongs to a study of CD8 T cells in ankylosing spondylitis. Germline V CDR1 and CDR2: LGHDT, YNNKEL (reference sequence). Deletions cut 0 bases from V and 10 bases from J, with 15 bases between. CDR3 length: 14 residues. TCRdb re-analysed the 5' RACE reads in MiXCR, keeping a single row per CDR3 protein. This table has 150,000 to 200,000 distinct CDR3 sequences, around 17% appearing once. Findings and limits, study-wide: There were earlier reports of some motif variants in reactive arthritis synovial fluid and blood.

Material for sequencing was blood, either unsorted or a sorted T cell fraction (not recorded which). The chain joins TRBV3-1 to TRBJ1-1; D is ambiguous. The receptor's source is a male donor with ankylosing spondylitis or in good health (not recorded which). As DNA, the CDR3 is TGTGCCAGCAGCCAAGATTCGGGAACAAATGGAGCTTTCTTT. It codes for CASSQDSGTNGAFF.